This passage covers 18 T cell receptor beta chains from one sample sequenced in a study of naive and memory T cell subsets. TCR cDNA received a 3' ligated oligonucleotide that carried a UMI. Four PCR rounds used nested alpha and beta constant region primers plus the SP2 primer. TCRdb called the 5' RACE reads again in MiXCR, with one record for every CDR3 protein. The sample shows approximately 52,000 distinct CDR3 sequences, approximately 4.5% of them seen only once. The receptor source for this set is a female donor in good health.

This clonotype came up once. A much more abundant neighbour one base away suggests this may be a read error. The chain joins TRBV7-8 to TRBJ1-5; D may be TRBD1 (6 bases). The germline V gene has CDR1 SGHVS and CDR2 FQNEAQ. V lost 5 bases and J 8 bases, leaving 19 bases between the germline ends. This CDR3 comprises 15 residues. CDR3 bases: TGTGCCAGCAGCGGAAAAACGGGGGGCGGAAAGCCCCAGCATTTT. Amino acid sequence: CASSGKTGGGKPQHF.

This clonotype occurred many times. This sequence joins TRBV7-9 and TRBJ2-7, with TRBD2 matching over 10 bases. V shed 0 bases, J shed 0 bases, and the junction held 8 bases outside the gene matches. CDR1 is SEHNR, CDR2 FQNEAQ, per germline (reference sequence). The CDR3 covers 18 residues. The CDR3 DNA follows: TGTGCCAGCAGCTTAGCGAGGGGACTAGCGTCCAGCTCCTACGAGCAGTACTTC. This sequence encodes CASSLARGLASSSYEQYF.

About this clonotype: A read error is possible here, since a much larger clone lies one base away. This chain joins TRBV14 and TRBJ2-1; D not certain. V was shortened by 0 bases and J by 10 bases, with 10 bases between the two germline ends. Germline V gene sequence: CDR1 SGHDN, CDR2 FVKESK. The CDR3 totals 13 residues. CDR3 sequence: CASSQDCLREQFF. The DNA of the CDR3 is TGTGCCAGCAGCCAAGATTGTCTCCGGGAGCAGTTCTTC.

This clonotype was recorded many times. The chain carries TRBV28 and TRBJ1-1; TRBD1 matches 9 bases. Trimming removed 2 bases from V and 5 bases from J; junction bases left unmatched: 6. The CDR3 totals 15 residues. CDR1 is MDHEN and CDR2 is SYDVKM in the germline V gene. The CDR3 region is CASSLPGTGRTEAFF. The CDR3 nucleotides are TGTGCCAGCAGTTTACCGGGGACAGGGAGGACTGAAGCTTTCTTT.

This clonotype has ten or more counts. V gene TRBV12-3 or TRBV12-4 combines with J gene TRBJ2-7; TRBD1 matches at 8 bases. V was clipped by 4 bases and J by 8 bases; unmatched bases: 4. The CDR3 has 12 amino acids. In nucleotides, the CDR3 is TGTGCCAGCAGTTCCGGACAGGGTCAGCAGTACTTC. Translated, it gives CASSSGQGQQYF.

This clonotype was counted many times. The rearrangement uses TRBV15 and TRBJ2-3, with D perhaps TRBD1 (5 bases). CDR3 length equals 15 residues. V was cut by 0 bases and J by 5 bases, with 12 bases left in between. CDR1 is LNHNV and CDR2 is YYDKDF in the germline V gene (reference sequence). This chain's CDR3 is CATSRDTRVEDTQYF. The CDR3 bases are TGTGCCACCAGCAGAGATACCAGGGTTGAAGATACGCAGTATTTT. The full variable domain, rest sourced from reference TRBV15 and TRBJ2-3, is DAMVIQNPRYQVTQFGKPVTLSCSQTLNHNVMYWYQQKSSQAPKLLFHYYDKDFNNEADTPDNFQSRRPNTSFCFLDIRSPGLGDTAMYLCATSRDTRVEDTQYFGPGTRLTVL.

This clonotype was counted ten times or more. This chain connects TRBV20-1 to TRBJ2-1; 9 positions match TRBD2. The J segment lost 0 bases and the V segment lost 5 bases, leaving 8 bases of the junction unmatched. Germline CDR1 is DFQATT and CDR2 is SNEGSKA (reference sequence). The CDR3 is made up of 16 amino acids. CDR3 protein: CSAPPLAGSSYNEQFF. Written as DNA, the CDR3 is TGCAGTGCTCCACCTCTAGCGGGGAGCTCCTACAATGAGCAGTTCTTC.

This clonotype occurred many times. V usage is TRBV28 and J usage is TRBJ2-7, with D unresolved. In germline, CDR1 is MDHEN, CDR2 SYDVKM. Trimming cost V 9 bases and J 4 bases, with 10 bases left between them. This CDR3 is built from 11 residues. Here the CDR3 DNA reads TGTGCCAGTGACAATGTTTACGAGCAGTACTTC. Encoded protein: CASDNVYEQYF.

Ten or more counts support this clonotype. Written as DNA, the CDR3 is TGCGCCAGCAGCCAAGAGGCCCTAGCGGGTCTCGCAGCCAAAAACATTCAGTACTTC. Protein: CASSQEALAGLAAKNIQYF. This sequence joins TRBV4-1 and TRBJ2-4; 8 bases match TRBD2. The CDR3 extends over 19 amino acids. J gave up 0 bases and V 0 bases, and 10 bases lay outside the gene matches. CDR1 and CDR2 (germline): MGHRA, YSYEKL.

This clonotype has ten or more counts. The chain is built from TRBV28 and TRBJ2-3; 7 positions agree with TRBD1. CDR3 length equals 15 residues. V was clipped by 7 bases and J by 2 bases; unmatched bases: 9. Germline assignment: CDR1 MDHEN and CDR2 SYDVKM. CDR3 amino acids: CASTPTGTVTDTQYF. The DNA of the CDR3 is TGTGCCAGCACCCCGACAGGGACCGTCACAGATACGCAGTATTTT. The variable domain in full, completed from reference TRBV28 and TRBJ2-3, reads DVKVTQSSRYLVKRTGEKVFLECVQDMDHENMFWYRQDPGLGLRLIYFSYDVKMKEKGDIPEGYSVSREKKERFSLILESASTNQTSMYLCASTPTGTVTDTQYFGPGTRLTVL.

In its sample, this clonotype was seen many times. The chain links TRBV6-2 or TRBV6-3 to TRBJ2-1; the D gene could be TRBD1 or TRBD2 (6 bases each). Trimming stripped 0 bases from V and 8 bases from J, with 17 bases between. The CDR3 length is 16 residues. Germline lookup yields CDR1 MNHEY and CDR2 SVGEGT. The CDR3 loop reads CASSYSLIGGRDEQFF. For the CDR3, the DNA is TGTGCCAGCAGTTACTCGTTAATTGGGGGGCGAGATGAGCAGTTCTTC.

The table lists this clonotype with many counts. The V gene is TRBV11-2, the J gene TRBJ2-1, with unresolved D. The V gene lost 8 bases and the J gene lost 6 bases, with 14 bases spanning the gap. Germline-derived CDR1 and CDR2 are SGHAT and FQNNGV. The CDR3 spans 13 residues. The CDR3 region is CASDPFSGNEQFF. DNA for the CDR3: TGTGCCAGCGATCCGTTTTCCGGCAATGAGCAGTTCTTC.

The sample holds many counts of this clonotype. This chain links TRBV29-1 with TRBJ2-2; D might be TRBD1 or TRBD2, each matching 5 bases. This CDR3 is built from 14 residues. Trimming removed 4 bases at V and 4 bases at J, with 13 bases between. Germline V lookup: CDR1 SQVTM, CDR2 ANQGSEA. CDR3 sequence (DNA): TGCAGCGTTGGGTCGAGGGGCGCCACCGGGGAGCTGTTTTTT. This gives the protein CSVGSRGATGELFF.

This clonotype was detected many times. This rearrangement joins TRBV29-1 to TRBJ2-3; D is tentatively TRBD1 or TRBD2 (5 bases each). The CDR3 is 14 amino acids. Germline loops: CDR1 SQVTM, CDR2 ANQGSEA. Trimming took 7 bases from V and 6 from J, leaving 20 bases between them. The CDR3 protein is CSGSGRPEGDTQYF. CDR3 in DNA: TGCAGCGGATCTGGCCGGCCAGAGGGGGATACGCAGTATTTT.

This clonotype appeared many times. The V call is TRBV6-6, the J call TRBJ2-7; 11 nucleotides match TRBD1. Germline-derived CDR1 and CDR2 are MNHNY and SVGAGI (reference sequence). The CDR3 runs 15 residues. With V trimmed by 6 bases and J by 2 bases, 6 bases remained unmatched. The CDR3 DNA follows: TGTGCCAGCAGGCCCGGACAGGGGGCAGCCTACGAGCAGTACTTC. Encoded protein: CASRPGQGAAYEQYF.

This clonotype occurred many times. V is TRBV29-1 and J is TRBJ2-3, with a possible D match to TRBD2 (6 bases). Germline CDR1 and CDR2: SQVTM and ANQGSEA. The V end was cut by 6 bases, the J end by 4 bases, with 11 bases between. The CDR3 is 12 amino acids. The CDR3 nucleotides read TGCAGCGTCCGCGGGACCCCAGATACGCAGTATTTT. Encoded protein: CSVRGTPDTQYF.

This clonotype was recorded at least ten times. Its ends do not fully match the called genes, so a read error is possible. The rearrangement links TRBV28 to TRBJ2-7; TRBD1 aligns across 8 bases. There are 15 residues in the CDR3. Germline V gives CDR1 MDHEN, CDR2 SYDVKM. The DNA of the CDR3 is TGTGCCAGCAGTCGTACCGGACAGGGCTCCCACGAGCAGTACTTC. Translation: CASSRTGQGSHEQYF.

There are many counts of this clonotype. The J gene is TRBJ1-5, the V gene TRBV7-2; 9 bases are shared with TRBD1. The CDR3 consists of 16 residues. Germline V gene sequence: CDR1 SGHTA, CDR2 FQGNSA. V lost 5 bases and J lost 6; bases outside the gene matches: 11. The CDR3 loop reads CASSQFRDRVSQPQHF. The CDR3 region has the DNA TGTGCCAGCAGCCAATTCCGGGACAGGGTCTCTCAGCCCCAGCATTTT.